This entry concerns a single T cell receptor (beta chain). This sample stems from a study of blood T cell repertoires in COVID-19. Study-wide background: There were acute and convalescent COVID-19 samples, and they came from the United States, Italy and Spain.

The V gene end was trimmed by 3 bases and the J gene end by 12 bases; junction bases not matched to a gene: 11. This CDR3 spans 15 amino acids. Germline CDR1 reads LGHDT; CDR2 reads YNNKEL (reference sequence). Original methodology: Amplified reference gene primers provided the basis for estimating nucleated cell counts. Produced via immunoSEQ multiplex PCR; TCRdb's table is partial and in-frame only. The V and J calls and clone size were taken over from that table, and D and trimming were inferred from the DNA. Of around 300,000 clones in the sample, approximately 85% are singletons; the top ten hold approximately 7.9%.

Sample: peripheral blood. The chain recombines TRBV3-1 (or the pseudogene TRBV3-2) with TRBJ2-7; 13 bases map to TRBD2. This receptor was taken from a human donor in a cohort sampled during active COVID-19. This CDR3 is CASSHNSLAGGLTYF. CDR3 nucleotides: TGTGCCAGCAGCCACAACTCACTAGCGGGGGGGCTTACGTACTTC.